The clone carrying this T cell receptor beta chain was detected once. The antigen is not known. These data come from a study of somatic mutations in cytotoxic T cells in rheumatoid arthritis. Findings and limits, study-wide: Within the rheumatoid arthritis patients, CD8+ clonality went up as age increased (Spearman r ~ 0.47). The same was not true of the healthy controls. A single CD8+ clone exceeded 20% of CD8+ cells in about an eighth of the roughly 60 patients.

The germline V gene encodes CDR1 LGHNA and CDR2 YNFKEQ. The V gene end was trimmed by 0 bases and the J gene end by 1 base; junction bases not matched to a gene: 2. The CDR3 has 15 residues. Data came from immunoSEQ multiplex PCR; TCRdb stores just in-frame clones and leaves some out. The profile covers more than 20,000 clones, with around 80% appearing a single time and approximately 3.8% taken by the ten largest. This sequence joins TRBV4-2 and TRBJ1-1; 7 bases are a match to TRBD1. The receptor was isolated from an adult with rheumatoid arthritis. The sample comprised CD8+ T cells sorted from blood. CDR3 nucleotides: TGTGCCAGCAGCCAAGATGACAGGGAGAACACTGAAGCTTTCTTT. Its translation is CASSQDDRENTEAFF.